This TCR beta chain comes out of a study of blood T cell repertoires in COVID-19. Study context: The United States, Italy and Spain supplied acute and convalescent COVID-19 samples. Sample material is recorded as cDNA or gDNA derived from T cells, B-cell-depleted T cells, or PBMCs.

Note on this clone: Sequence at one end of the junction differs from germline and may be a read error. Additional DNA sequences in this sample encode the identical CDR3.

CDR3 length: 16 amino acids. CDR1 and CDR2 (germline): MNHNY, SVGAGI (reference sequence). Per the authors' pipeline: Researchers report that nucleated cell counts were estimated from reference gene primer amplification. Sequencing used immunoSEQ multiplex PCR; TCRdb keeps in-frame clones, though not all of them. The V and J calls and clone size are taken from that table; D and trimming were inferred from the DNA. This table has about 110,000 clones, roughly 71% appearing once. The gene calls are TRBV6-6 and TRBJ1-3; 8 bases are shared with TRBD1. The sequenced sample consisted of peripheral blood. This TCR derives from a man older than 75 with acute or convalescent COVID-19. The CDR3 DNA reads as TGTGCCAGCAAGAACCCGGGACAGGCCTCTGGAAATACCATATATTTT. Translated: CASKNPGQASGNTIYF.